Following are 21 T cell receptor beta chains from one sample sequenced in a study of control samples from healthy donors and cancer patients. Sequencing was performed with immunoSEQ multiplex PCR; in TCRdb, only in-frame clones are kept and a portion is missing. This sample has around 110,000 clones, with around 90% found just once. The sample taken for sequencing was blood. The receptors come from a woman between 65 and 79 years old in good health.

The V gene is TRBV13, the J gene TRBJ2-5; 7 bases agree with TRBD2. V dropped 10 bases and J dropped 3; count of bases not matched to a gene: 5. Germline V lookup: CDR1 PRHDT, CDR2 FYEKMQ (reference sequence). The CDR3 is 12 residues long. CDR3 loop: CATSAGEETQYF. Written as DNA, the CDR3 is TGTGCCACCTCCGCGGGGGAAGAGACCCAGTACTTC. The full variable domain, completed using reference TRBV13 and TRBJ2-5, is AAGVIQSPRHLIKEKRETATLKCYPIPRHDTVYWYQQGPGQDPQFLISFYEKMQSDKGSIPDRFSAQQFSDYHSELNMSSLELGDSALYFCATSAGEETQYFGPGTRLLVL.

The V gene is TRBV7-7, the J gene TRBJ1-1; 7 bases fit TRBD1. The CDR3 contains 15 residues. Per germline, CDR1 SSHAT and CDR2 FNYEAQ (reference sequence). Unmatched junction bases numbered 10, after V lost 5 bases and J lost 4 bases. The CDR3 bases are TGTGCCAGCAGCCCCAAGGGGGCGCGTCCCACTGAAGCTTTCTTT. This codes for CASSPKGARPTEAFF.

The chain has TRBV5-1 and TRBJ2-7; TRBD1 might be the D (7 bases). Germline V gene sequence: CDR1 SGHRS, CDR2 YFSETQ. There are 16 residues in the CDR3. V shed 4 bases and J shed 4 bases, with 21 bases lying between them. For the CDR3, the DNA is TGCGCCAGCAGCCAGGGGGGTTCCGTGAATCAGTACGAGCAGTACTTC. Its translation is CASSQGGSVNQYEQYF.

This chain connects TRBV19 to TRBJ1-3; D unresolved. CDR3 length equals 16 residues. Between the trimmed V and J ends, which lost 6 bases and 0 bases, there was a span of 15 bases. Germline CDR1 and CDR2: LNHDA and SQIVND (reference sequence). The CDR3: CASRGLDLNSGNTIYF. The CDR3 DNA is TGTGCCAGTAGAGGACTGGACCTAAACTCTGGAAACACCATATATTTT.

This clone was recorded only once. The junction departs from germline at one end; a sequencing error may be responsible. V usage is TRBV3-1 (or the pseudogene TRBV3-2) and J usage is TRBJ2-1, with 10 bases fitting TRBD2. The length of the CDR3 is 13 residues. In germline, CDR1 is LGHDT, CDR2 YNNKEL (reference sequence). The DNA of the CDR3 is TGTGCCAGCAGCCAAACTAGCGGGGCAAGGCATGTCTTC. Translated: CASSQTSGARHVF.

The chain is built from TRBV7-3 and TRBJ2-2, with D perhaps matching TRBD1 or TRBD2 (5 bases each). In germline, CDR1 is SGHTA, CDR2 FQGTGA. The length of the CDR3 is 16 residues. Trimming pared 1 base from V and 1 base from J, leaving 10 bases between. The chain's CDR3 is CASSLRDPGNTGELFF. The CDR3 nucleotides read TGTGCCAGCAGCTTAAGGGACCCGGGGAACACCGGGGAGCTGTTTTTT. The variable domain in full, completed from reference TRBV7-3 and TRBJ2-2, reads GAGVSQTPSNKVTEKGKYVELRCDPISGHTALYWYRQSLGQGPEFLIYFQGTGAADDSGLPNDRFFAVRPEGSVSTLKIQRTERGDSAVYLCASSLRDPGNTGELFFGEGSRLTVL.

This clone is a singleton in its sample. The CDR3 loop is CASTPMGGRTEKLFF. The CDR3 region has the DNA TGTGCCAGCACCCCAATGGGCGGGCGTACCGAAAAACTGTTTTTT. The chain couples TRBV7-6 to TRBJ1-4; D is undetermined. CDR3 size: 15 residues. Trimming removed 7 bases at V and 8 bases at J, with 20 bases between. The germline gives CDR1 SGHVS, CDR2 FNYEAQ.

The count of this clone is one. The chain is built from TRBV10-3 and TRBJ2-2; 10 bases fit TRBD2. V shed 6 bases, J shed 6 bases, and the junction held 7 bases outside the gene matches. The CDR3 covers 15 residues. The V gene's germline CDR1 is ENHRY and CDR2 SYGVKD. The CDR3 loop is CAIRTLAGEAGELFF. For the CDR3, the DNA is TGTGCCATCAGGACGCTAGCGGGGGAAGCCGGGGAGCTGTTTTTT.

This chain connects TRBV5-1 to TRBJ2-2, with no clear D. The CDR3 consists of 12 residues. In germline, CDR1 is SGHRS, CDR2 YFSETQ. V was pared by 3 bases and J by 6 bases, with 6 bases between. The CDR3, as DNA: TGCGCCAGCAGCTACAGCGCCGGGGAGCTGTTTTTT. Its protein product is CASSYSAGELFF.

For the CDR3, the DNA is TGCGCCAGCAGCGCGGGGGTGACAATCCCGGGTGGCTACACCTTC. Translation: CASSAGVTIPGGYTF. The V gene is TRBV5-1, the J gene TRBJ1-2, with D possibly matching TRBD1 (5 bases). CDR1 and CDR2 from the germline V gene are SGHRS and YFSETQ. The ends were cut back, 4 bases at V and 7 bases at J, with 20 bases in the middle. The CDR3 has 15 residues.

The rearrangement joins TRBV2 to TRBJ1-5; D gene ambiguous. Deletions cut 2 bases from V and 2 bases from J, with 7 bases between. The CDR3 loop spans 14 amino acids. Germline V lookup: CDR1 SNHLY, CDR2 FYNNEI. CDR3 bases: TGTGCCAGCAGTGAAATTGGTGGCAATCAGCCCCAGCATTTT. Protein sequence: CASSEIGGNQPQHF.

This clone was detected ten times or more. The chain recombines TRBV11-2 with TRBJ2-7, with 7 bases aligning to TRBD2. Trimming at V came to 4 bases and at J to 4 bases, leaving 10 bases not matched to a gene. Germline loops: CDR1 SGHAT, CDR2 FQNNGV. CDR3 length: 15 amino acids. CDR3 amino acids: CASSSLTSGEYEQYF. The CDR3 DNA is TGTGCCAGCAGCTCCCTTACCAGCGGGGAGTACGAGCAGTACTTC. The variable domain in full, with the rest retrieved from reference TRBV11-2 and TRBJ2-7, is EAGVAQSPRYKIIEKRQSVAFWCNPISGHATLYWYQQILGQGPKLLIQFQNNGVVDDSQLPKDRFSAERLKGVDSTLKIQPAKLEDSAVYLCASSSLTSGEYEQYFGPGTRLTVT.

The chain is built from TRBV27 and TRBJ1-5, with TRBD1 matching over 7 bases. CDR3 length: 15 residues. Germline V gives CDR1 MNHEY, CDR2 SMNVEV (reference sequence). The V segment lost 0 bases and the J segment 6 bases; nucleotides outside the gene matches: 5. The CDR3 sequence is CASSLSWQGGQPQHF. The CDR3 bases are TGTGCCAGCAGTTTATCCTGGCAGGGGGGTCAGCCCCAGCATTTT.

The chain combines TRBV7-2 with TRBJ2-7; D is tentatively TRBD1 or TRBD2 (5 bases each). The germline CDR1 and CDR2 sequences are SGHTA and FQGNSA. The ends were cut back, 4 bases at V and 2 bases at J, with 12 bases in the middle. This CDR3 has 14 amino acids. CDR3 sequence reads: CASSSRVGAYEQYF. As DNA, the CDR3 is TGTGCCAGCAGCTCCCGGGTGGGGGCCTACGAGCAGTACTTC.

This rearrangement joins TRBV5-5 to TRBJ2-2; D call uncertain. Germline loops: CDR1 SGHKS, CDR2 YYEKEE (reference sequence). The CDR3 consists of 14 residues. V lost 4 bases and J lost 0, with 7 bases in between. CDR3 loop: CASSGKANTGELFF. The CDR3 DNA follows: TGTGCCAGCAGCGGAAAAGCGAACACCGGGGAGCTGTTTTTT.

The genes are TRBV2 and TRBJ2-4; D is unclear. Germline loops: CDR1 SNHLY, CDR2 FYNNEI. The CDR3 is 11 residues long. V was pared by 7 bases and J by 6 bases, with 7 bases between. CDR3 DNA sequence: TGTGCCAGCACTTCCACAAACATTCAGTACTTC. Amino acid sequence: CASTSTNIQYF. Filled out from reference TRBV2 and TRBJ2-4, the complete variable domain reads EPEVTQTPSHQVTQMGQEVILRCVPISNHLYFYWYRQILGQKVEFLVSFYNNEISEKSEIFDDQFSVERPDGSNFTLKIRSTKLEDSAMYFCASTSTNIQYFGAGTRLSVL.

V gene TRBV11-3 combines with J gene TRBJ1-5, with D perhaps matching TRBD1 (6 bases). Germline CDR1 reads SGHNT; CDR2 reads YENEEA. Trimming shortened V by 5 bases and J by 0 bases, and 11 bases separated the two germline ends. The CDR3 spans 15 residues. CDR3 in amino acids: CASSLDRDSNQPQHF. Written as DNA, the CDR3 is TGTGCCAGCAGCCTGGACAGAGATAGCAATCAGCCCCAGCATTTT.

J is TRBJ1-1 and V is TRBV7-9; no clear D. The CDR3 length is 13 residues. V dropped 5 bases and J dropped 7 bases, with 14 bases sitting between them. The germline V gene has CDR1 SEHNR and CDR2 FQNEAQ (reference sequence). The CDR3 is CASSHPQLVEAFF. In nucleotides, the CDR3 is TGTGCCAGCAGCCACCCTCAACTAGTTGAAGCTTTCTTT.

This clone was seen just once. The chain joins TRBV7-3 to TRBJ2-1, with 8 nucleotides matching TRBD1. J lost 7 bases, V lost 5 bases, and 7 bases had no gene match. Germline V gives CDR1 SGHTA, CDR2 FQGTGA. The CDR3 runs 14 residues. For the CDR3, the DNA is TGTGCCAGCAGCCGACAGGGGAGTAGTAATGAGCAGTTCTTC. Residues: CASSRQGSSNEQFF.

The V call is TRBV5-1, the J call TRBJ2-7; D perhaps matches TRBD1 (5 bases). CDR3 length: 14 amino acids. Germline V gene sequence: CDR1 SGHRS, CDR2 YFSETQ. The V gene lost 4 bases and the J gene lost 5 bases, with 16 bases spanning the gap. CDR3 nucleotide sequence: TGCGCCAGCAGCCCGAAGGCGCAGGGTAACGAGCAGTACTTC. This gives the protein CASSPKAQGNEQYF.

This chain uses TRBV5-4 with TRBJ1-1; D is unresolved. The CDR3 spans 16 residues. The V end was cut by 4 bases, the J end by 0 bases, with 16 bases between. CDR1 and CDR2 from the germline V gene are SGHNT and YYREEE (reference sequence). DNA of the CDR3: TGTGCCAGCAGCCGGGGAGTGGGTCCTATGAACACTGAAGCTTTCTTT. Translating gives CASSRGVGPMNTEAFF. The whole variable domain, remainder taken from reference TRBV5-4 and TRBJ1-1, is ETGVTQSPTHLIKTRGQQVTLRCSSQSGHNTVSWYQQALGQGPQFIFQYYREEENGRGNFPPRFSGLQFPNYSSELNVNALELDDSALYLCASSRGVGPMNTEAFFGQGTRLTVV.